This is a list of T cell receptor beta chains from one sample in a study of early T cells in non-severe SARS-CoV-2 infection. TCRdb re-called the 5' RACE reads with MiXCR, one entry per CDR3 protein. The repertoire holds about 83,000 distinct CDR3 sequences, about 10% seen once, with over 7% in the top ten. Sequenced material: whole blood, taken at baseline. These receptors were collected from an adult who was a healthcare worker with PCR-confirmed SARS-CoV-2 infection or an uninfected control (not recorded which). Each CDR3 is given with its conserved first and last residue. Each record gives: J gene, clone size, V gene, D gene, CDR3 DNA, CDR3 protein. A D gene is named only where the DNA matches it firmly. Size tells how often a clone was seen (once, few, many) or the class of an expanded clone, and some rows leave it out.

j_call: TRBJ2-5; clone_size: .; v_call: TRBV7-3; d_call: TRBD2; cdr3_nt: TGTGCCAGCAGCTTACGTAGCGGGACTCAAGAGACCCAGTACTTC; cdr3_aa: CASSLRSGTQETQYF
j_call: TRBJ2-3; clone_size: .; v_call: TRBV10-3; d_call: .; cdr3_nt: TGTGCCATCAGTGATGGCAGTTCCTCAGATACGCAGTATTTT; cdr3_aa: CAISDGSSSDTQYF
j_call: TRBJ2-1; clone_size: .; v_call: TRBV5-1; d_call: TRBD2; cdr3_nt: TGCGCCAGCAGCTTGGTGGCGGGAGGGCCCGCATCCAATGAGCAGTTCTTC; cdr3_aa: CASSLVAGGPASNEQFF
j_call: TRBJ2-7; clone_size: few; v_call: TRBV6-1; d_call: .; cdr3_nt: TGTGCCAGCAAACGTGACAGTAGCTCCTACGAGCAGTACTTC; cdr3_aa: CASKRDSSSYEQYF
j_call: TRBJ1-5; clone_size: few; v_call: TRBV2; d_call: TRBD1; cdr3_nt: TGTGCCAGCAGTGACACAGGGGAGCAGCCCCAGCATTTT; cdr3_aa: CASSDTGEQPQHF
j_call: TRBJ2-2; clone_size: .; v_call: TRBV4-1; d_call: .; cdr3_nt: TGCGCCAGCAGCCTATCCCCGGGACTTAACACCGGGGAGCTGTTTTTT; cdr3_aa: CASSLSPGLNTGELFF
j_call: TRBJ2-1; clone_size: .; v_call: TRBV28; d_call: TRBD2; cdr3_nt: TGTGCCAGCAGTTTGCTAGCGGGAGTGTCCTACAATGAGCAGTTCTTC; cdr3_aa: CASSLLAGVSYNEQFF
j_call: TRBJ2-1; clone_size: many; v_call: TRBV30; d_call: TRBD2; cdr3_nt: TGTGCCTGGATCAAAAGCGGGGCTACCTACAATGAGCAGTTCTTC; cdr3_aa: CAWIKSGATYNEQFF
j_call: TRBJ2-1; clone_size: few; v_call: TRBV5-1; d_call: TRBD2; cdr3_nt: TGCGCCAGCAGCCGTAGCGGGCCCTCCTACAATGAGCAGTTCTTC; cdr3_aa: CASSRSGPSYNEQFF
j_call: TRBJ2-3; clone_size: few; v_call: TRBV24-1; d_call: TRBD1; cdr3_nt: TGTGCCACCAGTGATTTAGGGGACAGGGCGACAGATACGCAGTATTTT; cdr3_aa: CATSDLGDRATDTQYF
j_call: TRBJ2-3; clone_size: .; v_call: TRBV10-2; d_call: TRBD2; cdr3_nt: TGCGCCAGCAGTGCCAGCGGGAGGACAGATACGCAGTATTTT; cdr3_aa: CASSASGRTDTQYF
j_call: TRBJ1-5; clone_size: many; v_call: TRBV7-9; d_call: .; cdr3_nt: TGTGCCAGCAGCCGCGGTTCCCAGGCGGGTCAGCCCCAGCATTTT; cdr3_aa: CASSRGSQAGQPQHF
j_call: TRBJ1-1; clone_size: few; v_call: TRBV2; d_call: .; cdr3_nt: TGTGCCAGCAGTTTGACAGAGAACACTGAAGCTTTCTTT; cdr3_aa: CASSLTENTEAFF
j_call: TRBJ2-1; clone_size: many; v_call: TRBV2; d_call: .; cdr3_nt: TGTGCCAGGGAACGGATAACGGTTGAGCAGTTCTTC; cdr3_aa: CARERITVEQFF
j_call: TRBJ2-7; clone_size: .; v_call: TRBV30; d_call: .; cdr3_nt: TGTGCCTGGGAAGGGGGAGGAGAAGCGAAAAGCTCCTACGAGCAGTACTTC; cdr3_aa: CAWEGGGEAKSSYEQYF
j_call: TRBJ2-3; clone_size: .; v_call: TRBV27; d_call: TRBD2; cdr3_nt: TGTGCCAGCGGACCATCCGGGACTAGGACAGATACGCAGTATTTT; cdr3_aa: CASGPSGTRTDTQYF
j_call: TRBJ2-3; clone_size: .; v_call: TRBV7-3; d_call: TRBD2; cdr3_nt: TGTGCCAGTAGCGGGAGGGCCGCGGATACGCAGTATTTT; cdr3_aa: CASSGRAADTQYF